This T cell receptor beta chain was identified during a study of T cell responses to AZD1222 COVID-19 vaccine. Some clones are missing from TCRdb's copy, which holds only in-frame ones; the method was immunoSEQ multiplex PCR. The sample consists of roughly 180,000 clones, roughly 94% of them appearing once. To note about this clone: The antigen remains unidentified.

Study outcomes and limitations: Among the donors, most were white British and more were female, and clonal diversity was possibly underestimated. Spike-specific TCR depth and breadth grew after two AZD1222 doses. Unmutated variant regions are reportedly targeted by nearly half of spike-specific TCRs.

The sequence was collected from an adult who received the AZD1222 COVID-19 vaccine. The source was peripheral blood, collected 28 days after the second AZD1222 dose.

The CDR3 DNA sequence: TGTGCCAGCAGCCCAGGACAGGGGAAGGACGAAAAACTGTTTTTT. It codes for CASSPGQGKDEKLFF. The chain has TRBV7-9 and TRBJ1-4, with 9 bases identical to TRBD1. The CDR3 extends over 15 amino acids. The germline gives CDR1 SEHNR, CDR2 FQNEAQ (reference sequence). J was trimmed by 8 bases and V by 5 bases; bases with no gene match: 9.